This T cell receptor beta chain originates from a study of identifying expanded T cells in peripheral blood. Sequencing used immunoSEQ multiplex PCR; TCRdb keeps in-frame clones, though not all of them. This sample carries approximately 63,000 clones, around 87% of them seen once, and the ten largest clones take under 5%. V was pared by 1 base and J by 3 bases, with 7 bases between. CDR3 length equals 14 residues. From germline, CDR1 is LGHNT and CDR2 FRNRAP. This chain uses TRBV12-5 with TRBJ1-5, with D unclear. Sequencing was done on a sample of blood. The receptor was derived from a person aged 18 to 75 in good health. The CDR3 DNA reads TGTGCTAGTGGTTTGGGGCAGGCCAATCAGCCCCAGCATTTT. Translation gives CASGLGQANQPQHF.